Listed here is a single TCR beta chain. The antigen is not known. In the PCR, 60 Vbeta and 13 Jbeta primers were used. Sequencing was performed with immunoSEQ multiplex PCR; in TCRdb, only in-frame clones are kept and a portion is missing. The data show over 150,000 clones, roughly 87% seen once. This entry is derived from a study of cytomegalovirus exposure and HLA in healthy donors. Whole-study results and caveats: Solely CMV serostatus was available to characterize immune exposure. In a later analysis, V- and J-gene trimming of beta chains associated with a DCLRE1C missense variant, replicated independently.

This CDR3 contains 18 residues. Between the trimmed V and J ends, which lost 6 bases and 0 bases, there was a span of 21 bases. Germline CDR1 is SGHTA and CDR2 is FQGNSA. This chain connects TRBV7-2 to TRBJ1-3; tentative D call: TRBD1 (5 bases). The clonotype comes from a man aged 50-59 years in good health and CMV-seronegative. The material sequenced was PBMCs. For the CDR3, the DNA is TGTGCCAGCAGTCCACTCCGGCAGGGCTGGTCCTCTGGAAACACCATATATTTT. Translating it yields CASSPLRQGWSSGNTIYF.